This TCR beta chain emerged from a study of blood T cell repertoires in COVID-19. Study background: Researchers got acute and convalescent COVID-19 samples from the United States, Italy and Spain.

The CDR3 contains 12 residues. Trimming pared 4 bases from V and 5 bases from J, leaving 8 bases between. Authors' analysis steps: Estimation of nucleated cell counts was performed using reference gene primer amplification. Sequencing was performed with immunoSEQ multiplex PCR; in TCRdb, only in-frame clones are kept and a portion is missing. For V, J and clone size, that table is used; D and trimming come from the DNA. The repertoire holds about 120,000 clones, with around 91% as singletons. V usage is TRBV12-3 or TRBV12-4 and J usage is TRBJ1-1; a possible D gene is TRBD1 (6 bases). The sequenced material came from peripheral blood. The source of this sequence is a man aged 65 to 85 with active or convalescent COVID-19. CDR3 amino acids: CASSYRVTEAFF. CDR3 coding DNA: TGTGCCAGCAGTTACAGGGTAACTGAAGCTTTCTTT.